One and the same sample provided the 32 T cell receptor beta chains below, sequenced in a study of identical twins. In TCRdb, the 5' RACE reads were re-called with MiXCR into one record per CDR3 protein. The table has under 300,000 distinct CDR3 sequences, about 8% seen once. The sample was also linked to a second study, of yellow fever vaccine responses in identical twins.

The sequenced sample consisted of CD8+ T cells sorted from blood. The origin of the receptors is a woman younger than 30 in good health.

The rearrangement links TRBV4-3 to TRBJ2-7; possibly TRBD1 for D (6 bases). The V and J ends lost 11 bases and 3 bases respectively, with 23 bases between them. This CDR3 comprises 15 residues. CDR1 is LGHNA and CDR2 is YSLEER in the germline V gene. The CDR3 DNA is TGCGCCTCACCCTATGGGGACATAGGCTTCTACGAGCAGTACTTC. Encoded protein: CASPYGDIGFYEQYF.

This clonotype was counted only a few times. V usage is TRBV27 and J usage is TRBJ2-7, with 7 bases aligning to TRBD1. CDR3 length: 16 residues. V trimming: 2 bases; J trimming: 3 bases; junction bases outside the gene matches: 10. Germline V gene sequence: CDR1 MNHEY, CDR2 SMNVEV (reference sequence). The DNA of the CDR3 is TGTGCCAGCAGTTTAGTGGGGACAGCGATCTTCTACGAGCAGTACTTC. Encoded protein: CASSLVGTAIFYEQYF.

This chain uses TRBV20-1 with TRBJ2-7; D is undetermined. V was shortened by 0 bases and J by 1 base, with 13 bases between the two germline ends. The CDR3 contains 15 residues. Per germline, CDR1 DFQATT and CDR2 SNEGSKA (reference sequence). This chain's CDR3 is CSARDRAHRSYEQYF. DNA for the CDR3: TGCAGTGCTAGAGATCGTGCACACCGATCCTACGAGCAGTACTTC.

The genes are TRBV7-2 and TRBJ2-3; 8 bases agree with TRBD2. The germline CDR1 and CDR2 sequences are SGHTA and FQGNSA. CDR3 size: 16 residues. Trimming took 4 bases from V and 2 from J; bases not matched to a gene: 8. The CDR3 here is CASSSLSGTLTDTQYF. CDR3 sequence (DNA): TGTGCCAGCAGCTCCCTTAGCGGGACCCTCACAGATACGCAGTATTTT.

The chain recombines TRBV30 with TRBJ2-1; the match to TRBD1 covers 7 bases. CDR3 length equals 13 residues. Germline lookup yields CDR1 GTSNPN and CDR2 SVGIG (reference sequence). J lost 2 bases, V lost 4 bases, and 2 bases had no gene match. DNA of the CDR3: TGTGCCTGGACAGGACAGGCCTACAATGAGCAGTTCTTC. Its translation: CAWTGQAYNEQFF.

This clonotype was recorded at least ten times. The V gene is TRBV7-3, the J gene TRBJ1-1, with D perhaps matching TRBD1 (5 bases). The V gene's germline CDR1 is SGHTA and CDR2 FQGTGA. The CDR3 covers 15 residues. Deletions cut 2 bases from V and 2 bases from J, with 12 bases between. In DNA, the CDR3 is TGTGCCAGCAGCTTATTTGGACAAGAAAACACTGAAGCTTTCTTT. Encoded protein: CASSLFGQENTEAFF.

V is TRBV14 and J is TRBJ2-7; tentative D call: TRBD2 (5 bases). V lost 3 bases and J lost 5, with 17 bases in between. CDR1 and CDR2 from the germline V gene are SGHDN and FVKESK. There are 15 residues in the CDR3. CDR3 protein: CASSHKISGIHEQYF. CDR3 bases: TGTGCCAGCAGCCACAAGATTTCGGGGATTCACGAGCAGTACTTC.

This clonotype was seen at least ten times. V and J are TRBV20-1 and TRBJ2-7, with TRBD2 matching over 8 bases. Trimming removed 0 bases from V and 3 bases from J; junction bases left unmatched: 10. The germline V gene has CDR1 DFQATT and CDR2 SNEGSKA (reference sequence). CDR3 length equals 16 residues. The CDR3 DNA reads as TGCAGTGCTAGAGATCACGCGGGAGGCCACCTCTACGAGCAGTACTTC. Protein sequence: CSARDHAGGHLYEQYF.

The chain is built from TRBV7-2 and TRBJ1-5; perhaps TRBD1 as D (6 bases). The CDR3 spans 15 residues. Trimming cost V 4 bases and J 3 bases, with 13 bases left between them. Germline values: CDR1 SGHTA, CDR2 FQGNSA. The CDR3 DNA sequence: TGTGCCAGCAGCTCCGGGGGGGGCTCCAATCAGCCCCAGCATTTT. Its translation is CASSSGGGSNQPQHF.

At least ten counts were recorded for this clonotype. DNA for the CDR3: TGCAGCGTTGAATTCGGCAGCGAGGGCTCCTACGAGCAGTACTTC. It translates to CSVEFGSEGSYEQYF. The genes are TRBV29-1 and TRBJ2-7; D perhaps matches TRBD2 (5 bases). CDR3 length: 15 residues. CDR1 is SQVTM, CDR2 ANQGSEA, per germline. V lost 2 bases, J lost 0 bases, and 14 bases lay in between.

The chain uses TRBV15 and TRBJ2-2; D gene unclear. This CDR3 comprises 14 residues. Germline CDR1 reads LNHNV; CDR2 reads YYDKDF (reference sequence). Deletions cut 3 bases from V and 6 bases from J, with 11 bases between. The CDR3 DNA reads as TGTGCCACCAGCAGTTTTGAGGTAGCCGGGGAGCTGTTTTTT. The encoded protein is CATSSFEVAGELFF.

V usage is TRBV12-3 or TRBV12-4 and J usage is TRBJ1-1; D possibly corresponds to TRBD1 (5 bases). The CDR3 extends over 13 amino acids. V lost 7 bases to trimming and J lost 5 bases, with 14 bases between them. CDR3 protein: CASTRTGTTEAFF. Here the CDR3 DNA reads TGTGCCAGCACCCGAACCGGGACTACTGAAGCTTTCTTT.

In this sample, this clonotype turned up a few times. The CDR3, as DNA: TGTGCCCACAAGAAGGAGGTCGAGGGCTATGGCTACACCTTC. It is translated as CAHKKEVEGYGYTF. The V and J genes are TRBV6-1 and TRBJ1-2; unclear D gene. The germline V gene has CDR1 MNHNS and CDR2 SASEGT. V was pared by 11 bases and J by 4 bases, with 20 bases between. The CDR3 is made up of 14 amino acids.

V is TRBV7-9 and J is TRBJ2-7, with D uncertain. Germline-derived CDR1 and CDR2 are SEHNR and FQNEAQ (reference sequence). V was shortened by 2 bases and J by 6 bases, with 8 bases between the two germline ends. CDR3 length: 12 residues. The CDR3: CASSLFGGEQYF. DNA for the CDR3: TGTGCCAGCAGCTTATTTGGCGGCGAGCAGTACTTC.

This clonotype showed up just a few times. The J gene is TRBJ2-3, the V gene TRBV2; 8 bases are shared with TRBD2. V lost 4 bases, J lost 2 bases, and 14 bases stayed unmatched. The germline V gene encodes CDR1 SNHLY and CDR2 FYNNEI. The CDR3 consists of 18 residues. For the CDR3, the DNA is TGTGCCAGCAGTGCCCCGATCGAGCGGGGGCCCTACACAGATACGCAGTATTTT. Its translation is CASSAPIERGPYTDTQYF.

The J gene is TRBJ2-3, the V gene TRBV7-6; TRBD2 agrees at 9 bases. Trimming took 4 bases from V and 2 from J; bases not matched to a gene: 4. Germline loops: CDR1 SGHVS, CDR2 FNYEAQ. CDR3 length: 15 residues. CDR3 loop: CASSSAGGYTDTQYF. In DNA, the CDR3 is TGTGCCAGCAGCTCAGCGGGGGGTTACACAGATACGCAGTATTTT.

This clonotype was detected ten times or more. The chain recombines TRBV10-3 with TRBJ2-3; D may be TRBD1 (6 bases). This CDR3 is 15 amino acids long. Germline V gene sequence: CDR1 ENHRY, CDR2 SYGVKD. V was pared by 3 bases and J by 0 bases, with 10 bases between. CDR3 in DNA: TGTGCCATCAGTGACAGGGGTAGGAGCACAGATACGCAGTATTTT. Encoded protein: CAISDRGRSTDTQYF.

This clonotype was picked up a small number of times. This rearrangement joins TRBV14 to TRBJ1-3; TRBD1 is a possible D gene (6 bases). The CDR3 is made up of 17 amino acids. Germline loops: CDR1 SGHDN, CDR2 FVKESK. Between the trimmed V and J ends, which lost 3 bases and 1 base, there was a span of 16 bases. CDR3 sequence (DNA): TGTGCCAGCAGCCAGAACACAGGGAGGAAGTCTGGAAACACCATATATTTT. It specifies CASSQNTGRKSGNTIYF.

At least ten counts were recorded for this clonotype. This chain joins TRBV9 and TRBJ2-4; 8 bases line up with TRBD1. The germline CDR1 and CDR2 sequences are SGDLS and YYNGEE. The V and J ends lost 1 base and 10 bases, in that order; junction bases with no gene match: 4. The CDR3 consists of 13 residues. The CDR3 DNA follows: TGTGCCAGCAGCGTAAAGACAGGGGATATTCAGTACTTC. This translates into CASSVKTGDIQYF.

This clonotype was seen many times. This chain links TRBV7-6 with TRBJ1-2, with D unclear. Germline-derived CDR1 and CDR2 are SGHVS and FNYEAQ. Between the trimmed V and J ends, which lost 5 bases and 7 bases, there was a span of 20 bases. The CDR3 length is 15 residues. The CDR3 region has the DNA TGTGCCAGCAGCCCCTACCTTTTAAGCCCAAGTGGCTACACCTTC. Amino acids: CASSPYLLSPSGYTF. Full variable domain (missing parts from reference TRBV7-6 and TRBJ1-2): GAGVSQSPRYKVTKRGQDVALRCDPISGHVSLYWYRQALGQGPEFLTYFNYEAQQDKSGLPNDRFSAERPEGSISTLTIQRTEQRDSAMYRCASSPYLLSPSGYTFGSGTRLTVV.

The rearrangement uses TRBV2 and TRBJ2-3, with 9 positions matching TRBD2. With 5 bases clipped from V and 4 bases from J, the junction kept 7 bases outside the gene matches. The CDR3 has 15 amino acids. Germline V CDR1 and CDR2: SNHLY, FYNNEI. The CDR3 DNA sequence: TGTGCCAGCAGTCGGACTAGCGACTCGGCAGATACGCAGTATTTT. This sequence encodes CASSRTSDSADTQYF.

The gene calls are TRBV27 and TRBJ2-1, with 12 nucleotides matching TRBD2. V dropped 5 bases and J dropped 10; count of bases not matched to a gene: 12. Looked up from germline, CDR1 is MNHEY and CDR2 is SMNVEV (reference sequence). CDR3 size: 16 residues. The CDR3 protein is CASSRTSGARGGEQFF. The CDR3, as DNA: TGTGCCAGCAGTAGGACTAGCGGGGCTCGGGGGGGAGAGCAGTTCTTC.

This clonotype was detected only a few times. This chain links TRBV4-1 with TRBJ2-7; D gene ambiguous. Per germline, CDR1 MGHRA and CDR2 YSYEKL. The germline V and J ends were trimmed by 4 bases and 2 bases, with 9 bases remaining between them. The CDR3 is made up of 13 amino acids. The CDR3 loop reads CASSPPVAYEQYF. CDR3 nucleotide sequence: TGCGCCAGCAGCCCCCCCGTAGCCTACGAGCAGTACTTC.

The chain joins TRBV6-2 or TRBV6-3 to TRBJ1-5, with D possibly being TRBD1 (6 bases). The CDR3 has 15 residues. Germline-derived CDR1 and CDR2 are MNHEY and SVGEGT. V dropped 4 bases and J dropped 11 bases, with 21 bases sitting between them. The CDR3 bases are TGTGCCAGCAGTTTGCCGGGACACCCCCCAGGAACCCAGCATTTT. It encodes CASSLPGHPPGTQHF.

V gene TRBV14 combines with J gene TRBJ2-7; 10 positions match TRBD1. J was trimmed by 1 base and V by 5 bases; bases with no gene match: 2. The CDR3 spans 14 residues. CDR1 is SGHDN and CDR2 is FVKESK in the germline V gene. The CDR3 loop reads CASSMDRGSYEQYF. CDR3 coding DNA: TGTGCCAGCAGCATGGACAGGGGGTCCTACGAGCAGTACTTC.

This clonotype was counted a few times. The V call is TRBV28, the J call TRBJ2-5, with a weak D call TRBD2 (5 bases). Trimming took off 4 bases at V and 2 bases at J, with 17 bases between the two ends. The V gene's germline CDR1 is MDHEN and CDR2 SYDVKM. There are 16 residues in the CDR3. The CDR3 is CASSYGPLGGQETQYF. The CDR3 region has the DNA TGTGCCAGCAGTTACGGCCCCTTGGGCGGGCAAGAGACCCAGTACTTC.

The chain links TRBV6-4 to TRBJ2-1, with 7 bases aligning to TRBD2. This CDR3 is 16 amino acids long. CDR1 MRHNA and CDR2 SNTAGT come from the germline V gene. The trim removed 0 bases at V and 2 bases at J, leaving 4 bases unmatched. The CDR3 spells CASSDSSGTAYNEQFF. CDR3 DNA: TGTGCCAGCAGTGACTCGAGCGGGACCGCCTACAATGAGCAGTTCTTC.

This clonotype was seen repeatedly, ten times or more. The chain joins TRBV4-3 to TRBJ2-1; 10 bases map to TRBD2. V was pared by 1 base and J by 5 bases, with 8 bases of the junction left unmatched. The CDR3 covers 17 residues. CDR1 and CDR2 (germline): LGHNA, YSLEER. Here the CDR3 reads CASSQVLAGAANNEQFF. The DNA for the CDR3 is TGCGCCAGCAGCCAAGTTCTAGCGGGAGCCGCCAACAATGAGCAGTTCTTC.

This sequence joins TRBV11-1 and TRBJ2-1, with 7 bases aligning to TRBD2. After removal of 3 bases from V and 1 base from J, the junction contained 12 bases not matched to a gene. The CDR3 sequence is 18 residues long. The V gene's germline CDR1 is SGHAT and CDR2 FQDESV (reference sequence). The chain's CDR3 is CASSFGREAGDSYNEQFF. The DNA for the CDR3 is TGTGCCAGCAGCTTCGGCAGGGAGGCGGGAGATTCCTACAATGAGCAGTTCTTC.

Only a few counts were recorded for this clonotype. The V call is TRBV5-5, the J call TRBJ2-5; TRBD1 matches 7 bases. This CDR3 region has 15 residues. Germline loops: CDR1 SGHKS, CDR2 YYEKEE (reference sequence). Trimming at V came to 4 bases and at J to 1 base, leaving 7 bases not matched to a gene. CDR3 sequence (DNA): TGTGCCAGCAGCGTGACCAACAGGGGCCAAGAGACCCAGTACTTC. Translating gives CASSVTNRGQETQYF.

V usage is TRBV12-3 or TRBV12-4 and J usage is TRBJ2-1; D remains ambiguous. The CDR3 is 15 amino acids. The V gene lost 3 bases and the J gene lost 1 base, with 10 bases spanning the gap. The CDR3 protein is CASSFLEGSYNEQFF. CDR3 nucleotides: TGTGCCAGCAGTTTTCTCGAAGGGTCCTACAATGAGCAGTTCTTC.

This chain's CDR3 is CASSLAGRPSGDEQFF. DNA of the CDR3: TGCGCCAGCAGCTTGGCCGGGCGGCCAAGTGGGGATGAGCAGTTCTTC. The chain links TRBV5-1 to TRBJ2-1; D not certain. V was shortened by 0 bases and J by 8 bases, with 18 bases between the two germline ends. Germline V gene lookup returns CDR1 SGHRS and CDR2 YFSETQ. The CDR3 contains 16 residues. Together with reference TRBV5-1 and TRBJ2-1, the CDR3 gives the full variable domain: KAGVTQTPRYLIKTRGQQVTLSCSPISGHRSVSWYQQTPGQGLQFLFEYFSETQRNKGNFPGRFSGRQFSNSRSEMNVSTLELGDSALYLCASSLAGRPSGDEQFFGPGTRLTVL.